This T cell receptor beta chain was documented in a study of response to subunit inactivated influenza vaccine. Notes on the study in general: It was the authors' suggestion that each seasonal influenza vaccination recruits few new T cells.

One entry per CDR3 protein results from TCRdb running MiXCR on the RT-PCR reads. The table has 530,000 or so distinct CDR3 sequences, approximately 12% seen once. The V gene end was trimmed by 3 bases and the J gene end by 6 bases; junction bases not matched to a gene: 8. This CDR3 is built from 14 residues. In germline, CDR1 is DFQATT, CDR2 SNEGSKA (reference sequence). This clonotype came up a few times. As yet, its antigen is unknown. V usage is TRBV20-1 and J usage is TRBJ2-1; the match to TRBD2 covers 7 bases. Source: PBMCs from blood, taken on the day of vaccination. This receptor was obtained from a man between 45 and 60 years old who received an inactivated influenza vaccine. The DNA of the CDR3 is TGCAGTGCTAGTTTGGGGGGGGACGCCAATGAGCAGTTCTTC. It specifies CSASLGGDANEQFF.